The source of this T cell receptor beta chain is a study of blood T cell repertoires in COVID-19. After removal of 1 base from V and 3 bases from J, the junction contained 3 bases not matched to a gene. The germline V gene encodes CDR1 SGHAT and CDR2 FQNNGV. The CDR3 is made up of 15 amino acids. The data were produced by immunoSEQ multiplex PCR, yet TCRdb's version contains in-frame clones alone and is incomplete. Of 150,000 to 200,000 clones listed, approximately 78% are singletons. Sample: peripheral blood. The TCR sequence derives from a woman of 80 years or more with COVID-19, enrolled during active disease. J is TRBJ2-1 and V is TRBV11-2, with TRBD2 matching over 7 bases. CDR3 protein: CASSLGLAVYNEQFF. The CDR3, as DNA: TGTGCCAGCAGCTTAGGCCTAGCGGTCTACAATGAGCAGTTCTTC.